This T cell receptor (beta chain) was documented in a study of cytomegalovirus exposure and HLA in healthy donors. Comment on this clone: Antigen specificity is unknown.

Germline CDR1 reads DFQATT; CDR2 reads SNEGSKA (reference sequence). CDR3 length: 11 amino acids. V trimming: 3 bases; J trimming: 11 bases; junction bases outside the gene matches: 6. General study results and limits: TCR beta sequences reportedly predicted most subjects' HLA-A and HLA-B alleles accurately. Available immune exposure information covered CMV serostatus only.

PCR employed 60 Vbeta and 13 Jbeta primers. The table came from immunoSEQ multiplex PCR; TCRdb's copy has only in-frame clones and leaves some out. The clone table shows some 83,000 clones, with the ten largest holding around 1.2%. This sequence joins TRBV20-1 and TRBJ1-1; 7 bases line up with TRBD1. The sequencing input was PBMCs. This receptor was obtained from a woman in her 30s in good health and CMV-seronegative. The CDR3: CSASSGGWAFF. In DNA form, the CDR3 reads TGCAGTGCTAGTTCAGGGGGGTGGGCTTTCTTT.